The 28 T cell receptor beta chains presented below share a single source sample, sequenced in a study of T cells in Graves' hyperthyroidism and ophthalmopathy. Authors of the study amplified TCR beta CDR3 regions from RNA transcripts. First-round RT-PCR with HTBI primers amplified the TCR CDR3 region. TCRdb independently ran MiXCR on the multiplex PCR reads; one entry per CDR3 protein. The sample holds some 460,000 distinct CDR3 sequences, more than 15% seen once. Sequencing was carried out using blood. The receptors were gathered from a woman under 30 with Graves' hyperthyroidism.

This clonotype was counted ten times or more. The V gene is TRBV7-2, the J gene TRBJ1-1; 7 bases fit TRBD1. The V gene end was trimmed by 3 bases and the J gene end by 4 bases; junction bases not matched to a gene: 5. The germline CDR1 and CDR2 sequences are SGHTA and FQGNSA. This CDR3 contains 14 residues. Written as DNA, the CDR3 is TGTGCCAGCAGCTTTCAGCGACAGGGCACTGAAGCTTTCTTT. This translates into CASSFQRQGTEAFF.

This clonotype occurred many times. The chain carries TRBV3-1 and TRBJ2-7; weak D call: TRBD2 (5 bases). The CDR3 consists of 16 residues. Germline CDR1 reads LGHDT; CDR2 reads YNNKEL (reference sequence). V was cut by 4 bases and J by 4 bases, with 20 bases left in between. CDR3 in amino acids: CASSPSGLSGPYEQYF. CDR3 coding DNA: TGTGCCAGCAGCCCCTCGGGGTTATCGGGCCCTTACGAGCAGTACTTC.

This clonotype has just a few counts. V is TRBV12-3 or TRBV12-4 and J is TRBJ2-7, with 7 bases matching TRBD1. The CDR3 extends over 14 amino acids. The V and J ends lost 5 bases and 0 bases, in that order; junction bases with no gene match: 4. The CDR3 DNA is TGTGCCAGCAGTCCAGGGGGACACTCCTACGAGCAGTACTTC. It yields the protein CASSPGGHSYEQYF.

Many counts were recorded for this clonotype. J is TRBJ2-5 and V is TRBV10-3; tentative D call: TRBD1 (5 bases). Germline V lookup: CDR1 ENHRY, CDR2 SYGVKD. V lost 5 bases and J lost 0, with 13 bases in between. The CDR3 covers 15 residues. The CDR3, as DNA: TGTGCCATCAGTCTAGACAGTGAATACCAAGAGACCCAGTACTTC. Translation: CAISLDSEYQETQYF.

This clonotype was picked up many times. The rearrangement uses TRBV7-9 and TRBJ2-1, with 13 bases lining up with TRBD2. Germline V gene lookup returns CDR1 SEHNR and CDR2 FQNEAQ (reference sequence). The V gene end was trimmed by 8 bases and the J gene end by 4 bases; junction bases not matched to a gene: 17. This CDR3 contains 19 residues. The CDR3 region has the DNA TGTGCCAGCCACGGGGACAGAATGACTAGCGGGAGGACTTACAATGAGCAGTTCTTC. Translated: CASHGDRMTSGRTYNEQFF.

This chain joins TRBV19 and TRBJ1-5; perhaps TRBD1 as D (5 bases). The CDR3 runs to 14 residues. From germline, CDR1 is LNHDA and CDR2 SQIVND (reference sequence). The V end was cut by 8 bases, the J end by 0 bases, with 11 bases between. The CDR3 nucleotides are TGTGCCAGTCGGGGGATATATAGCAATCAGCCCCAGCATTTT. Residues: CASRGIYSNQPQHF.

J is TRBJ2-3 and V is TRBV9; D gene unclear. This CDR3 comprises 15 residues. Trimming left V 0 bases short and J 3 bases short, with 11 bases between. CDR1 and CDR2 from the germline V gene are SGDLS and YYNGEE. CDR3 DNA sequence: TGTGCCAGCAGCGTAGGGAGTCCAGTTACAGATACGCAGTATTTT. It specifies CASSVGSPVTDTQYF.

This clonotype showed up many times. CDR3 in amino acids: CSATDGGHTDTQYF. The CDR3 DNA is TGCAGTGCTACAGACGGGGGACACACAGATACGCAGTATTTT. The chain recombines TRBV20-1 with TRBJ2-3; D may correspond to TRBD1 or TRBD2 (6 bases each). With 4 bases removed from V and 2 bases from J, the gap between germline ends came to 13 bases. The CDR3 is 14 residues long. CDR1 is DFQATT and CDR2 is SNEGSKA in the germline V gene (reference sequence).

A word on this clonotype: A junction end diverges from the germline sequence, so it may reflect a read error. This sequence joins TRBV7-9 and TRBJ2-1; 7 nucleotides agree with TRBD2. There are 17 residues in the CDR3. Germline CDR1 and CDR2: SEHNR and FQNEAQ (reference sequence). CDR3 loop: CASSGWDGGNLYNEQLF. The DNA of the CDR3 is TGTGCCAGCAGCGGATGGGACGGGGGGAACCTTTACAATGAGCAGCTCTTC.

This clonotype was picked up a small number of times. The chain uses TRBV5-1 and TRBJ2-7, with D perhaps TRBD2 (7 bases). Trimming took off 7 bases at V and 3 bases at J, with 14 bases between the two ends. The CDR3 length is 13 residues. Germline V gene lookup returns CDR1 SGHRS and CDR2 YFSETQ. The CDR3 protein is CASDAGAGYEQYF. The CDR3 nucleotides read TGCGCCAGCGACGCGGGGGCGGGCTACGAGCAGTACTTC.

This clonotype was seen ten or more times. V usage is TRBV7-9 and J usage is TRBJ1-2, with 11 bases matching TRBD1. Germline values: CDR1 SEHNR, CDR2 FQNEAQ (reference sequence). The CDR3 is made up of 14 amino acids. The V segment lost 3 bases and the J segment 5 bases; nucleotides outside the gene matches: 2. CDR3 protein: CASSFGTGGYGYTF. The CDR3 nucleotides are TGTGCCAGCAGCTTCGGGACAGGGGGATATGGCTACACCTTC.

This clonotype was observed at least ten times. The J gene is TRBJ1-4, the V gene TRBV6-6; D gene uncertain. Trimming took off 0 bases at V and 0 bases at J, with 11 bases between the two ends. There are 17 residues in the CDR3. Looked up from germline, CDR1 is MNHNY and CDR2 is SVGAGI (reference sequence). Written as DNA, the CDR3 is TGTGCCAGCAGTTACTCCTCAGGCCTCTCAACTAATGAAAAACTGTTTTTT. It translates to CASSYSSGLSTNEKLFF.

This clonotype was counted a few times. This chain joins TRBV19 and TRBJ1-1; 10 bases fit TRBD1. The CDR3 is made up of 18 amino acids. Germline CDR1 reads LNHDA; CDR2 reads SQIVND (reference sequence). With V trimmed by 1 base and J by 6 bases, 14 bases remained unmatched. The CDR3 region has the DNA TGTGCCAGTAGTATAGGGCTACCGGGACAGGGGCCCTTCGCTGAAGCTTTCTTT. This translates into CASSIGLPGQGPFAEAFF.

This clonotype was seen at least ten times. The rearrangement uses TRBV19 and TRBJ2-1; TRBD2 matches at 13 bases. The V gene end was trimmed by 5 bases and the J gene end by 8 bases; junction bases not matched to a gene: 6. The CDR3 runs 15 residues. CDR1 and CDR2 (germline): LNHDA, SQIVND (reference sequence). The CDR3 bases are TGTGCCAGTAGTCGGACTAGCGGGAGTAGGTATGAGCAGTTCTTC. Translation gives CASSRTSGSRYEQFF.

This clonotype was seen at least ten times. CDR3 protein: CASSLDVNFYEQYF. The CDR3 DNA reads TGTGCCAGCAGTTTAGATGTCAACTTCTACGAGCAGTACTTC. J is TRBJ2-7 and V is TRBV12-3 or TRBV12-4; D unresolved. V was trimmed by 1 base and J by 3 bases, leaving 10 bases between them. This CDR3 is 14 amino acids long.

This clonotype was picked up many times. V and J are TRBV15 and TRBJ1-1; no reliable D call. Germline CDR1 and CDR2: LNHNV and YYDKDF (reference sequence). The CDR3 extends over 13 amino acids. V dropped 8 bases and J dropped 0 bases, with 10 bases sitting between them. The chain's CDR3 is CATGSALNTEAFF. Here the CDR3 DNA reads TGTGCCACCGGGTCCGCCTTGAACACTGAAGCTTTCTTT.

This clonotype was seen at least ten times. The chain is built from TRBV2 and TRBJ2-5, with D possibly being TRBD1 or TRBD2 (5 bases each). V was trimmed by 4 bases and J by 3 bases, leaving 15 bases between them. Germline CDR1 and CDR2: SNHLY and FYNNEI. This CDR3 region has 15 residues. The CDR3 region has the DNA TGTGCCAGCAGTGCAGAGGGAATGGGGGAAGAGACCCAGTACTTC. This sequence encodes CASSAEGMGEETQYF.

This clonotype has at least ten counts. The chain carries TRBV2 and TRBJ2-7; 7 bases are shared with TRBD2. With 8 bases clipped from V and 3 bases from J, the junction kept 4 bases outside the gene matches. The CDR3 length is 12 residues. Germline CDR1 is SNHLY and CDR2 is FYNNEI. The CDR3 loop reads CASDRGSYEQYF. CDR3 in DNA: TGTGCCAGCGACCGCGGGAGCTACGAGCAGTACTTC.

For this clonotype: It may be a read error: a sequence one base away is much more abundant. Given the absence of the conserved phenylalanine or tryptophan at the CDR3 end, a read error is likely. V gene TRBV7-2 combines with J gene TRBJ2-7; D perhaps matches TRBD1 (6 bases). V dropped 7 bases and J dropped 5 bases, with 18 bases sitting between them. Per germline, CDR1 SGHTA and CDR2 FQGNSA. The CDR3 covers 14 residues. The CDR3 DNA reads TGTGCCAGCATTCTATGGGCAGGGGAACACGAGCAGTACCTC. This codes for CASILWAGEHEQYL.

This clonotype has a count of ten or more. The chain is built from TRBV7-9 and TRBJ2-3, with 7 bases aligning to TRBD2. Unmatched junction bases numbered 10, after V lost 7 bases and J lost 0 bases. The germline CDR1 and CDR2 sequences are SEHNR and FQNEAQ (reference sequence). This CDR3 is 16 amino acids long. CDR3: CASKKAAGVSTDTQYF. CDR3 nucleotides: TGTGCCAGCAAGAAGGCGGCGGGGGTCAGCACAGATACGCAGTATTTT. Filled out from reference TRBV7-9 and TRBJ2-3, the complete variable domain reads DTGVSQNPRHKITKRGQNVTFRCDPISEHNRLYWYRQTLGQGPEFLTYFQNEAQLEKSRLLSDRFSAERPKGSFSTLEIQRTEQGDSAMYLCASKKAAGVSTDTQYFGPGTRLTVL.

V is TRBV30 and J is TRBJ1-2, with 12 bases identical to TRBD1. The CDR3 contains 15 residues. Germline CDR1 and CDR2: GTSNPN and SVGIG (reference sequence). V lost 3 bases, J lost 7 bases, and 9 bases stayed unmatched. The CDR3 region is CAWSSGTGGAGGYTF. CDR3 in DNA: TGTGCCTGGAGCTCCGGGACAGGGGGCGCGGGTGGCTACACCTTC.

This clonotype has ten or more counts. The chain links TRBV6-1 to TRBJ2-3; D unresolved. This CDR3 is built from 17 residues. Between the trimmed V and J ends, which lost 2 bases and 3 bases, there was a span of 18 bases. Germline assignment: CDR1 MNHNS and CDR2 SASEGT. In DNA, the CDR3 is TGTGCCAGCAGTGAAAATCATCGGACCCTAGGGACAGATACGCAGTATTTT. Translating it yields CASSENHRTLGTDTQYF.

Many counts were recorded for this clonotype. The CDR3 region is CSARWGANTEAFF. CDR3 DNA sequence: TGCAGTGCTAGATGGGGGGCGAATACTGAAGCTTTCTTT. This rearrangement joins TRBV20-1 to TRBJ1-1; D may be TRBD1 (6 bases). V lost 2 bases to trimming and J lost 5 bases, with 12 bases between them. The germline CDR1 and CDR2 sequences are DFQATT and SNEGSKA (reference sequence). CDR3 size: 13 residues.

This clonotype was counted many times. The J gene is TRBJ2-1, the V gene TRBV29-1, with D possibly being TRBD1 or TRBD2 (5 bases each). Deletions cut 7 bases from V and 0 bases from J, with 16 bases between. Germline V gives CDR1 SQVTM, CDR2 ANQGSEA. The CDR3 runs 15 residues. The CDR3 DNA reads TGCAGCGCCGAGGGTCAGGGCATCTCCTACAATGAGCAGTTCTTC. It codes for CSAEGQGISYNEQFF.

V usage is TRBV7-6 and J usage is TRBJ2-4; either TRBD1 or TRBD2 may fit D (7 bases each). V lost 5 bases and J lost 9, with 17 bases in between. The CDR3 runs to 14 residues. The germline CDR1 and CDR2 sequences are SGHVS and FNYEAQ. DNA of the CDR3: TGTGCCAGCAGCGCCATGACAGGGAGGGGCATTCAGTACTTC. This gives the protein CASSAMTGRGIQYF.

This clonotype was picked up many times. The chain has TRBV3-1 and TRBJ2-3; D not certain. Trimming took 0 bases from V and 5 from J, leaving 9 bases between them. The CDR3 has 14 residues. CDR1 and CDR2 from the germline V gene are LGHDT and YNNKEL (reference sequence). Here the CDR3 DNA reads TGTGCCAGCAGCCAAGACGAGGTCCTAGATACGCAGTATTTT. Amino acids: CASSQDEVLDTQYF.

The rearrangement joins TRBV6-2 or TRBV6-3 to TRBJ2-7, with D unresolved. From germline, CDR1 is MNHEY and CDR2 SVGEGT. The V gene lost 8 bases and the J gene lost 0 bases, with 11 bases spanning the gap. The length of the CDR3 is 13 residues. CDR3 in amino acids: CASGFGDSYEQYF. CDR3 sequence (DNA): TGTGCCAGCGGTTTTGGGGACTCCTACGAGCAGTACTTC.

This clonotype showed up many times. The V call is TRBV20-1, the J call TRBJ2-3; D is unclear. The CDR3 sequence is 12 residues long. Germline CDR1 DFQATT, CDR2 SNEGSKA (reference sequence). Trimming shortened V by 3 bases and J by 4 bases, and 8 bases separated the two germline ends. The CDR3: CSASSSADTQYF. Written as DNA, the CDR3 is TGCAGTGCTAGCTCTAGTGCAGATACGCAGTATTTT.